The following is a T cell receptor beta chain sequence with its context. The table came from immunoSEQ multiplex PCR; TCRdb's copy has only in-frame clones and leaves some out. The table lists 220,000 or so clones, 70% to 90% of them singletons, with more than 8.5% in the top ten. The CDR3 length is 15 residues. Germline V gene sequence: CDR1 MNHEY, CDR2 SMNVEV (reference sequence). The V segment lost 1 base and the J segment 10 bases; nucleotides outside the gene matches: 9. This sample was included in a study of blood T cell repertoires in COVID-19. On the study more broadly: There were acute and convalescent COVID-19 samples, and they came from the United States, Italy and Spain. T cells, B-cell-depleted T cells, or PBMCs provided the cDNA or gDNA that served as material.

Source material: peripheral blood. The source is a woman in her forties or fifties with COVID-19, enrolled during active disease. This chain joins TRBV27 and TRBJ2-1, with 8 positions matching TRBD2. The DNA for the CDR3 is TGTGCCAGCAGTTTATTGGGCGGGGGGCATCGAGAGCAGTTCTTC. It yields the protein CASSLLGGGHREQFF.